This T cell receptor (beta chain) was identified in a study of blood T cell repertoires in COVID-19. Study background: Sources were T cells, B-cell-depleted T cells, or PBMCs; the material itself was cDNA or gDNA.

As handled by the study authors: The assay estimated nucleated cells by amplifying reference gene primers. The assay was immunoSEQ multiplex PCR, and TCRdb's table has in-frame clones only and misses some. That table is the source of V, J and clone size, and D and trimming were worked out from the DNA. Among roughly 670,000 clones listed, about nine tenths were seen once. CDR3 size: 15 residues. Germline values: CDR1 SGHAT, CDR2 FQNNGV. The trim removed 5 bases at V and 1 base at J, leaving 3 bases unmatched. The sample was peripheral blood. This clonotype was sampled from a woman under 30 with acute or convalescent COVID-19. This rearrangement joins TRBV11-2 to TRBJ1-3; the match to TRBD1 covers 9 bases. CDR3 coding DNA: TGTGCCAGCAGCGGACAGGGGTTTTCTGGAAACACCATATATTTT. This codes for CASSGQGFSGNTIYF.